This section outlines one T cell receptor (beta chain) sequence together with its context. It was during active infection that Seattle patients were enrolled and then longitudinally followed. The sample originates from a study of blood T cell repertoires in COVID-19. Study-wide context: Researchers got acute and convalescent COVID-19 samples from the United States, Italy and Spain. PBMCs, B-cell-depleted T cells, or T cells were the source of the cDNA or gDNA that made up the material.

The ends were cut back, 1 base at V and 4 bases at J, with 5 bases in the middle. Germline loops: CDR1 LGHDT, CDR2 YNNKEL (reference sequence). CDR3 length equals 13 residues. Authors' processing steps: Amplification with reference gene primers provided the estimates of nucleated cell counts. TCRdb's table, derived via immunoSEQ multiplex PCR, lists solely in-frame clones and lacks some. The DNA was the basis for D and trimming; V, J and clone size are from that table. The sample yields about 400,000 clones, 86% seen once. The chain has TRBV3-1 (or the pseudogene TRBV3-2) and TRBJ2-1; D call uncertain. Sequencing was done on a sample of peripheral blood. This clonotype was sampled from a woman aged 55-70 years with COVID-19, enrolled during active disease. In nucleotides, the CDR3 is TGTGCCAGCAGCCAAGCCTTGTACAATGAGCAGTTCTTC. It codes for CASSQALYNEQFF.